This T cell receptor beta chain was recorded in a study of blood T cell repertoires in COVID-19. Study-level background: Material from acute and convalescent COVID-19 was sourced from the United States, Italy and Spain.

The J segment lost 14 bases and the V segment lost 0 bases, leaving 10 bases of the junction unmatched. CDR1 is SNHLY and CDR2 is FYNNEI in the germline V gene. This CDR3 comprises 15 residues. In the source study's methods: Reference gene primers were amplified, and this amplification served to estimate nucleated cell counts. Sequenced by immunoSEQ multiplex PCR; TCRdb stores in-frame clones only, minus some. Clone size and V and J calls were adopted from that table, with D and trimming inferred from the DNA. The sample comprises under 25,000 clones, around nine tenths of which are singletons, and 7% to 8.5% rests with the top ten.

This TCR came from a human donor with active COVID-19. The donor label of this sample is uncertain. The V gene is TRBV2, the J gene TRBJ2-1, with 10 bases that match TRBD2. Sequencing was performed on peripheral blood. Written as DNA, the CDR3 is TGTGCCAGCAGTGAAGCGCTTCAGCGGGAGGGACCAGAGTTCTTC. This sequence encodes CASSEALQREGPEFF.